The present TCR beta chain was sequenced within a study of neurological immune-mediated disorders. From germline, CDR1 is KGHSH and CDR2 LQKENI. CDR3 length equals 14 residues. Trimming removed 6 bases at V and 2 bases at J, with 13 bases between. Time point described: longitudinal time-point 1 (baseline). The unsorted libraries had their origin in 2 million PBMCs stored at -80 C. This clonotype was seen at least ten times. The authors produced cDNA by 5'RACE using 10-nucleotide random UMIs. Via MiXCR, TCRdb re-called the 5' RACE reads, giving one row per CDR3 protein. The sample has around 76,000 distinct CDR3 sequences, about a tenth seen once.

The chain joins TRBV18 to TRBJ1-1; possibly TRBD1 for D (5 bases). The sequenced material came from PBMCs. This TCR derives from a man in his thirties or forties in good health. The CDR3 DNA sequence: TGTGCCAGCTCCCCGGGACGGATTAACACTGAAGCTTTCTTT. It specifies CASSPGRINTEAFF.